This TCR beta chain was retrieved from a study of a mutant IDH1 vaccine in newly diagnosed glioma. In the study overall: Vaccine administration was initiated 4-6 weeks following radiotherapy alone, or with temozolomide cycles. The therapy given earlier, which was standard therapy, consisted of radiotherapy, temozolomide, or both, and most of the patients received both.

Note on this clone: Antigen: not known.

Stated time point: week 47, end of study. Vaccinated patients received 300 ug of mutant IDH1 20-mer peptide per dose, with topical imiquimod. The study enrolled donors with new WHO grade 3 or 4 IDH1-mutant, ATRX-lost astrocytomas. V was trimmed by 4 bases and J by 3 bases, leaving 15 bases between them. Per the germline V gene, CDR1 is SGHDN and CDR2 is FVKESK. There are 15 residues in the CDR3. Sequencing used immunoSEQ multiplex PCR; TCRdb keeps in-frame clones, though not all of them. The table includes some 57,000 clones, around 80% detected once. This receptor was taken from a woman aged 40-49 years with glioma. Some clones in this sample may be carry-over from other donors' samples. The sequencing here drew on PBMCs, taken from a glioma patient whose treatment included an IDH1 peptide vaccine. This chain links TRBV14 with TRBJ1-2; tentative D call: TRBD1 (5 bases). The chain's CDR3 is CASSPGRVKYYGYTF. The CDR3 DNA sequence: TGTGCCAGCAGCCCCGGCAGGGTTAAGTACTATGGCTACACCTTC.